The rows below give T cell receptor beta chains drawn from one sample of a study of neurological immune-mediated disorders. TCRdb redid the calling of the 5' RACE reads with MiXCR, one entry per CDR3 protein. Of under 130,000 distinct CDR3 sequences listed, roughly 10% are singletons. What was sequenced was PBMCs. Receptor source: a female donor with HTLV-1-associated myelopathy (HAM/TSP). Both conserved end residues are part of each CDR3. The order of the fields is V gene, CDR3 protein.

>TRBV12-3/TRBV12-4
CASSRDRVDQPQHF
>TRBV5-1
CASSLTSRETQYF
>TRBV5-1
CASSLLSSQETKYF
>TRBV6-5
CASSYRGRTYEQYF
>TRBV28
CASSLGAKAFF
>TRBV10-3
CAIRNAPGQGHEQYF
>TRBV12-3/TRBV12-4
CASSLAAGLAGWQFF
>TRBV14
CASSQDRLINEQFF
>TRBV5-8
CASSLFVLGVDTQYF
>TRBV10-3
CATIRREGNEQFF
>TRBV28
CASSLGQGSQNEQFF
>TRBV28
CASLSRTGELFF
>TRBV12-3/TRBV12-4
CASSLRGRYEQYF
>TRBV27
CASSLPRWTSEALYNEQFF
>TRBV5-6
CASSIHRVGSYNEQFF
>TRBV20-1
CSATTGAGEWEQYF
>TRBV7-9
CASSLGTRDYTDTQYF
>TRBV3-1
CASSRAGNTGELFF
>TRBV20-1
CSLPGQSGANVLTF
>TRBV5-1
CASSLTGDTEQYF
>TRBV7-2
CASSFSSGGAGEKLFF
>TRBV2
CASSESRDTEAFF
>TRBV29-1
CSEGQGITDTQYF
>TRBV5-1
CASSLATGVTDTQYF
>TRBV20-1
CSATFGQQNTEAFF
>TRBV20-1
CSAPPRVGSQETQYF
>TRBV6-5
CASRRTGFGGQPQHF
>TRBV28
CASSPAVNRGGNTIYF
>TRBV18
CASSPTRAGEQFF
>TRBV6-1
CASSQRENTEAFF
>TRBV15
CATPGQGRGGYTF
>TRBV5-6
CASSRAGSTDTQYF
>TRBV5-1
CASSQGGPGHEKLFF
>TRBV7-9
CASSSSTGNTIYF
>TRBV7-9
CASSPSGRGVSF
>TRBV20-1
CSASRGGVSGYTF
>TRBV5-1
CASSHGDRVLALTGELFF
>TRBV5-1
CASTFGTGYTGELFF
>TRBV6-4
CASSPTSGGAGELFF
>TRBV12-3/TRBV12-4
CASSLQGSGNSPLHF
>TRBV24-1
CATSGAGTQETQYF
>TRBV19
CASSIGGGTGELFF
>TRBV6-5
CASSERLAGAPVFF
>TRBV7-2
CASSSRVTQYF
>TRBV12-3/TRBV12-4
CASSRQGDTQYF
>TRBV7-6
CASSLRGVASGQETQYF
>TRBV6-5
CASSFNRVFSTDTQYF
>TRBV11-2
CASSLGPRDPTRGYNEQFF
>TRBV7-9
CASSSSGGRTDTQYF
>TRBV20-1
CSASPSGGITGELFF
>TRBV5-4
CASSFGGGSGADTQYF
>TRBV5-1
CASSIGTVGTNEQFF
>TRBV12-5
CASGLFVANEQFF
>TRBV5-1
CASRTSGGGQFF
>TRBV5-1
CASSLFGQGKTGELFF
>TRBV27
CASRAGTVYEQYF
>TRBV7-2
CASSLTSMETQYF
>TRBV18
CASSPRQELEQYF